Shown below are 31 T cell receptor beta chains from a single sample sequenced in a study of vaccination and CD4 T cells after COVID-19. These TCRs' antigens remain unknown. Sequence data for DNA of cultured CD4+ T cells were generated by the Oncomine TCR Beta short-read assay. TCRdb passed the PCR reads through MiXCR, listing each CDR3 protein once. The sample includes about 18,000 distinct CDR3 sequences, roughly 78% of them seen just once. Regarding treatment: roughly nine-day PBMC culture with coronavirus spike peptide pools or control peptides (ViraFEST assay). Here the sequenced sample was CD4+ T cells from blood, cultured in vitro, taken after SARS-CoV-2 vaccination. The receptors derive from a human donor who received a COVID-19 vaccine.

The table lists this clonotype with a count of one. V gene TRBV7-2 combines with J gene TRBJ2-7; the match to TRBD1 covers 7 bases. This CDR3 has 14 residues. CDR1 and CDR2 from the germline V gene are SGHTA and FQGNSA. J was trimmed by 2 bases and V by 5 bases; bases with no gene match: 6. CDR3 sequence: CASSTWTGPYEQYF. CDR3 sequence (DNA): TGTGCCAGCAGCACTTGGACAGGCCCCTACGAGCAGTACTTC.

V and J are TRBV2 and TRBJ2-3, with unresolved D. This CDR3 has 13 residues. Germline-derived CDR1 and CDR2 are SNHLY and FYNNEI. Trimming left V 5 bases short and J 0 bases short, with 6 bases between. For the CDR3, the DNA is TGTGCCAGCAGTCGTGATAGCACAGATACGCAGTATTTT. Protein product: CASSRDSTDTQYF.

This clonotype has a single count. V is TRBV30 and J is TRBJ1-6; D not resolved. The CDR3 has 13 amino acids. Germline CDR1 reads GTSNPN; CDR2 reads SVGIG (reference sequence). Trimming removed 3 bases at V and 7 bases at J, with 10 bases between. In DNA form, the CDR3 reads TGTGCCTGGAGCCCAGGCGGGAATTCACCCCTCCACTTT. The encoded protein is CAWSPGGNSPLHF.

The chain couples TRBV30 to TRBJ1-2, with unresolved D. V lost 3 bases and J 1 base, leaving 9 bases between the germline ends. Germline V gene sequence: CDR1 GTSNPN, CDR2 SVGIG (reference sequence). This CDR3 region has 13 residues. The CDR3 sequence is CAWSAQDNYGYTF. The CDR3 bases are TGTGCCTGGAGCGCTCAGGATAACTATGGCTACACCTTC.

The rearrangement joins TRBV19 to TRBJ1-5; possible D gene TRBD1, 5 bases. This CDR3 is 14 amino acids long. V was cut by 6 bases and J by 5 bases, with 14 bases left in between. In germline, CDR1 is LNHDA, CDR2 SQIVND (reference sequence). This CDR3 reads CASRRADIYQPQHF. DNA of the CDR3: TGTGCCAGTAGACGCGCGGACATATATCAGCCCCAGCATTTT.

The genes are TRBV7-3 and TRBJ2-3; D is undetermined. CDR1 and CDR2 (germline): SGHTA, FQGTGA. V shed 2 bases and J shed 1 base, with 10 bases lying between them. The CDR3 covers 15 residues. The CDR3 protein is CASSLDGSRTDTQYF. CDR3 bases: TGTGCCAGCAGCTTAGACGGGTCCCGCACAGATACGCAGTATTTT. Full variable domain (remainder filled in from reference TRBV7-3 and TRBJ2-3): GAGVSQTPSNKVTEKGKYVELRCDPISGHTALYWYRQSLGQGPEFLIYFQGTGAADDSGLPNDRFFAVRPEGSVSTLKIQRTERGDSAVYLCASSLDGSRTDTQYFGPGTRLTVL.

This clonotype has just a few counts. The chain employs TRBV6-1 and TRBJ2-5; no definite D call. Germline-derived CDR1 and CDR2 are MNHNS and SASEGT. This CDR3 is 13 amino acids long. V lost 4 bases and J 0 bases, leaving 6 bases between the germline ends. The CDR3 nucleotides read TGTGCCAGCAGTGGGTTGTACCAAGAGACCCAGTACTTC. It is translated as CASSGLYQETQYF.

This clonotype was found a few times. The V call is TRBV24-1, the J call TRBJ2-5, with D hard to call. CDR3 length equals 13 residues. Trimming removed 3 bases from V and 1 base from J, with 5 bases in between. Germline CDR1 is KGHDR and CDR2 is SFDVKD. The CDR3 sequence: CATSDASQETQYF. The DNA of the CDR3 is TGTGCCACCAGTGATGCCAGCCAAGAGACCCAGTACTTC.

The chain recombines TRBV4-1 with TRBJ1-1; D uncertain. Germline V gives CDR1 MGHRA, CDR2 YSYEKL. The CDR3 sequence is 14 residues long. The V end was cut by 2 bases, the J end by 1 base, with 8 bases between. This chain's CDR3 is CASSQPGPNTEAFF. The DNA of the CDR3 is TGCGCCAGCAGCCAACCCGGGCCGAACACTGAAGCTTTCTTT.

The J gene is TRBJ1-3, the V gene TRBV6-1; no clear D gene. The V and J ends lost 4 bases and 0 bases respectively, with 7 bases between them. The V gene's germline CDR1 is MNHNS and CDR2 SASEGT. The CDR3 contains 14 residues. CDR3 nucleotides: TGTGCCAGCAGTGTCCCGAGCTCTGGAAACACCATATATTTT. Translating gives CASSVPSSGNTIYF.

The chain recombines TRBV19 with TRBJ1-5; D is undetermined. V lost 4 bases and J 3 bases, leaving 13 bases between the germline ends. The CDR3 has 15 residues. Germline V CDR1 and CDR2: LNHDA, SQIVND (reference sequence). CDR3 loop: CASSKGSTPNQPQHF. The CDR3 DNA reads as TGTGCCAGTAGTAAGGGCAGTACTCCCAATCAGCCCCAGCATTTT.

This sequence joins TRBV19 and TRBJ1-1; 7 bases align to TRBD1. This CDR3 is built from 16 residues. V gave up 3 bases and J gave up 0 bases; unmatched junction bases: 7. From germline, CDR1 is LNHDA and CDR2 SQIVND (reference sequence). The DNA for the CDR3 is TGTGCCAGTAGTATCACCACCGGGACAGTGAACACTGAAGCTTTCTTT. Translation gives CASSITTGTVNTEAFF. Using reference TRBV19 and TRBJ1-1 for the parts outside the CDR3, the full variable domain is DGGITQSPKYLFRKEGQNVTLSCEQNLNHDAMYWYRQDPGQGLRLIYYSQIVNDFQKGDIAEGYSVSREKKESFPLTVTSAQKNPTAFYLCASSITTGTVNTEAFFGQGTRLTVV.

The chain combines TRBV7-2 with TRBJ2-5; D unresolved. The CDR3 totals 14 residues. Deletions cut 0 bases from V and 2 bases from J, with 7 bases between. CDR1 SGHTA and CDR2 FQGNSA come from the germline V gene. The CDR3 reads CASSLAGYQETQYF. The CDR3 nucleotides are TGTGCCAGCAGCTTAGCTGGGTATCAAGAGACCCAGTACTTC.

J is TRBJ1-2 and V is TRBV2; 7 nucleotides match TRBD1. The CDR3 extends over 14 amino acids. CDR1 is SNHLY, CDR2 FYNNEI, per germline. J gave up 3 bases and V 7 bases, and 8 bases lay outside the gene matches. The CDR3 sequence is CASKAGTEYYGYTF. The CDR3 nucleotides read TGTGCCAGCAAGGCGGGGACAGAGTACTATGGCTACACCTTC.

V is TRBV5-1 and J is TRBJ2-1; D gene ambiguous. The CDR3 totals 14 residues. V dropped 3 bases and J dropped 0 bases, with 7 bases sitting between them. CDR1 and CDR2 from the germline V gene are SGHRS and YFSETQ. CDR3 amino acids: CASSWQSSYNEQFF. The DNA for the CDR3 is TGCGCCAGCAGCTGGCAAAGCTCCTACAATGAGCAGTTCTTC.

This chain connects TRBV27 to TRBJ2-7, with 7 bases lining up with TRBD1. Germline lookup yields CDR1 MNHEY and CDR2 SMNVEV (reference sequence). The V gene end was trimmed by 6 bases and the J gene end by 2 bases; junction bases not matched to a gene: 4. This CDR3 comprises 13 residues. CDR3 in amino acids: CASRPTGAYEQYF. CDR3 nucleotides: TGTGCCAGCAGACCTACAGGGGCCTACGAGCAGTACTTC.

Only a few counts were recorded for this clonotype. The chain recombines TRBV12-3 or TRBV12-4 with TRBJ1-2, with 8 bases matching TRBD1. The CDR3 covers 15 residues. Trimming cost V 2 bases and J 3 bases; bases outside gene matches: 5. CDR3 residues: CASSLYPGQDYGYTF. The CDR3 coding sequence is TGTGCCAGCAGTTTATATCCGGGACAGGACTATGGCTACACCTTC.

This clonotype was observed a few times. The chain joins TRBV15 to TRBJ1-5; D is possibly TRBD1 (5 bases). The germline V gene encodes CDR1 LNHNV and CDR2 YYDKDF (reference sequence). The ends were cut back, 6 bases at V and 2 bases at J, with 14 bases in the middle. The CDR3 is 15 residues long. The CDR3 nucleotides read TGTGCCACCAGGCCGACCGGGGGGGGCAATCAGCCCCAGCATTTT. Amino acids: CATRPTGGGNQPQHF.

The gene calls are TRBV30 and TRBJ1-1, with D uncertain. Germline V gene data show CDR1 as GTSNPN and CDR2 as SVGIG (reference sequence). V was pared by 2 bases and J by 4 bases, with 11 bases between. This CDR3 contains 13 residues. The CDR3: CAWSNRGSTEAFF. For the CDR3, the DNA is TGTGCCTGGAGTAACCGGGGTTCCACTGAAGCTTTCTTT.

This chain connects TRBV28 to TRBJ1-2; D is uncertain. Germline values: CDR1 MDHEN, CDR2 SYDVKM. This CDR3 contains 15 residues. V dropped 7 bases and J dropped 0 bases, with 15 bases sitting between them. The CDR3 sequence is CASMFYSGANYGYTF. DNA for the CDR3: TGTGCCAGCATGTTTTACTCGGGAGCTAACTATGGCTACACCTTC.

CDR3 loop: CASSLDRGLPLLLQETQYF. The CDR3 region has the DNA TGCGCCAGCAGTCTAGACAGGGGTCTACCACTACTTTTACAAGAGACCCAGTACTTC. The chain links TRBV23-1 to TRBJ2-5; 8 nucleotides match TRBD1. TRBV23-1 is annotated as an ORF whose role is uncertain. The CDR3 has 19 amino acids. J was trimmed by 2 bases and V by 4 bases; bases with no gene match: 18.

The rearrangement uses TRBV6-1 and TRBJ2-2; D is unresolved. The V and J ends lost 8 bases and 0 bases respectively, with 10 bases between them. Looked up from germline, CDR1 is MNHNS and CDR2 is SASEGT. CDR3 length: 14 amino acids. Here the CDR3 reads CASVAATNTGELFF. In DNA form, the CDR3 reads TGTGCCAGCGTGGCAGCCACGAACACCGGGGAGCTGTTTTTT.

Comment on this clonotype: Sequence at one end of the junction differs from germline and may be a read error. This rearrangement joins TRBV30 to TRBJ2-2; 14 positions agree with TRBD2. Germline lookup yields CDR1 GTSNPN and CDR2 SVGIG (reference sequence). This CDR3 contains 17 residues. CDR3 sequence reads: CAWGTSGGLSGTGEPFF. The CDR3 DNA sequence: TGTGCCTGGGGGACTAGCGGGGGCCTATCGGGGACCGGGGAGCCGTTTTTT.

The gene calls are TRBV6-1 and TRBJ1-2, with D uncertain. The germline gives CDR1 MNHNS, CDR2 SASEGT. The CDR3 consists of 11 residues. V was cut by 3 bases and J by 2 bases, with 1 base left in between. The CDR3 nucleotides are TGTGCCAGCAGTGACAACTATGGCTACACCTTC. As protein: CASSDNYGYTF.

The chain combines TRBV30 with TRBJ1-3; D is perhaps TRBD1 (5 bases). CDR1 is GTSNPN and CDR2 is SVGIG in the germline V gene (reference sequence). This CDR3 is built from 16 residues. V lost 0 bases, J lost 0 bases, and 12 bases lay in between. The CDR3 region has the DNA TGTGCCTGGAGTGTAACGTCAGGGATCTCTGGAAACACCATATATTTT. It yields the protein CAWSVTSGISGNTIYF.

This chain links TRBV19 with TRBJ1-2; 10 nucleotides line up with TRBD1. The V gene end was trimmed by 9 bases and the J gene end by 6 bases; junction bases not matched to a gene: 10. CDR3 length: 14 residues. CDR1 is LNHDA and CDR2 is SQIVND in the germline V gene (reference sequence). The CDR3 nucleotides are TGTGCCAGCAAAGATTCCGGGACAGGGGATGGCTACACCTTC. Translating gives CASKDSGTGDGYTF.

V gene TRBV7-2 combines with J gene TRBJ2-3; D not resolved. The CDR3 extends over 16 amino acids. Trimming cost V 5 bases and J 0 bases, with 15 bases left between them. CDR1 SGHTA and CDR2 FQGNSA come from the germline V gene. The CDR3 reads CASSPHALGSTDTQYF. CDR3 bases: TGTGCCAGCAGCCCACACGCCCTGGGGAGCACAGATACGCAGTATTTT. Combining the CDR3 with reference TRBV7-2 and TRBJ2-3 gives the whole variable domain GAGVSQSPSNKVTEKGKDVELRCDPISGHTALYWYRQSLGQGLEFLIYFQGNSAPDKSGLPSDRFSAERTGGSVSTLTIQRTQQEDSAVYLCASSPHALGSTDTQYFGPGTRLTVL.

The chain recombines TRBV30 with TRBJ1-2; perhaps TRBD1 as D (5 bases). The germline V gene has CDR1 GTSNPN and CDR2 SVGIG (reference sequence). V was trimmed by 0 bases and J by 4 bases, leaving 9 bases between them. The CDR3 has 13 residues. CDR3 in amino acids: CAWSVRGVYGYTF. In nucleotides, the CDR3 is TGTGCCTGGAGTGTTCGGGGGGTCTATGGCTACACCTTC. Full variable domain (remainder filled in from reference TRBV30 and TRBJ1-2): SQTIHQWPATLVQPVGSPLSLECTVEGTSNPNLYWYRQAAGRGLQLLFYSVGIGQISSEVPQNLSASRPQDRQFILSSKKLLLSDSGFYLCAWSVRGVYGYTFGSGTRLTVV.

The V and J genes are TRBV21-1 and TRBJ2-7; the tabulated D call, TRBD1, remains unverified against the DNA. TRBV21-1 is a pseudogene segment. There are 16 residues in the CDR3. The CDR3 protein is CASSSGTGSKTYEQYF. The CDR3 DNA is TGTGCCAGCAGCAGTGGGACAGGGAGTAAAACCTACGAGCAGTACTTC.

This clonotype was seen a few times. This chain links TRBV6-1 with TRBJ2-4, with 9 bases lining up with TRBD2. The CDR3 is 15 amino acids. The germline gives CDR1 MNHNS, CDR2 SASEGT. Germline trimming cut 2 bases from V and 9 bases from J; bases unmatched to any gene: 8. DNA for the CDR3: TGTGCCAGCAGTGAATGGGCTAGCGGGAAAGGCATTCAGTACTTC. Its translation is CASSEWASGKGIQYF.

The genes are TRBV2 and TRBJ1-2; tentative D call: TRBD1 (5 bases). The CDR3 spans 14 residues. Germline V gene data show CDR1 as SNHLY and CDR2 as FYNNEI. Trimming cost V 0 bases and J 2 bases, with 7 bases left between them. In DNA, the CDR3 is TGTGCCAGCAGTGAAGCCCAGGGAAACTATGGCTACACCTTC. This translates into CASSEAQGNYGYTF. The variable domain in full, completed from reference TRBV2 and TRBJ1-2, reads EPEVTQTPSHQVTQMGQEVILRCVPISNHLYFYWYRQILGQKVEFLVSFYNNEISEKSEIFDDQFSVERPDGSNFTLKIRSTKLEDSAMYFCASSEAQGNYGYTFGSGTRLTVV.